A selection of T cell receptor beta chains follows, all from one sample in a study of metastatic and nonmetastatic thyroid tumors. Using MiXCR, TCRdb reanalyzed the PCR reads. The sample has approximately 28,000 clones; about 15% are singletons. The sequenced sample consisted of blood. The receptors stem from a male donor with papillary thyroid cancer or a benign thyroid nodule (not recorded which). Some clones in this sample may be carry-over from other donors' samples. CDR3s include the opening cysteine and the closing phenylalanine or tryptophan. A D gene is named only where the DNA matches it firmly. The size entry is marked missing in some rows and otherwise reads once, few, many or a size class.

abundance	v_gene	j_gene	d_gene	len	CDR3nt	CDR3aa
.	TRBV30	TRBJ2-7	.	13	TGTGCCAGTAGTATGGGACACTCCTACGAGCAGTACTTC	CASSMGHSYEQYF
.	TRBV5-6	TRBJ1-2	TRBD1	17	TGTGCCAGCACCTCCTGGGGACAGCTAACGGCTAACTATGGCTACACCTTC	CASTSWGQLTANYGYTF
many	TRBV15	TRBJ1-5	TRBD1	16	TGTGCCACCAGCAGAGCCCGACAGGGAATTGATCAGCCCCAGCATTTT	CATSRARQGIDQPQHF
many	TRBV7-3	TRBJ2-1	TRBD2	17	TGTGCCAGCAGCTTTGGCGGAGGGGTAAGCGGGATGGATGAGCAGTTCTTC	CASSFGGGVSGMDEQFF
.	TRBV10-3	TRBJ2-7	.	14	TGTGCCATCAAATCTACACAGGGATCCTACGAGCAGTACTTC	CAIKSTQGSYEQYF
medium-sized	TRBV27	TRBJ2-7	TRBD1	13	TGTGCCAGCAGCCTGACAGGGGCCCACGAGCAGTACTTC	CASSLTGAHEQYF
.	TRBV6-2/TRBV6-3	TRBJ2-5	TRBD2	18	TGTGCCGGCAGAACTCCCGTACTAGCGGGAGGCCCCCAAGAGACCCAGTACTTC	CAGRTPVLAGGPQETQYF
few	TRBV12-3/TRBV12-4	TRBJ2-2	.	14	TGTGCCAGCAGTTTACGGCATACTATGGGGGAGCTGTTTTTT	CASSLRHTMGELFF
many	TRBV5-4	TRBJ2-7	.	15	TGTGCCAGCAGCTTGGCCCCGGGGAGCTCCTACGAGCAGTACTTC	CASSLAPGSSYEQYF
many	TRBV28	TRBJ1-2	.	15	TGTGCCAGCAGTCCCGCAGGAACGACAGTCTATGGCTACACCTTC	CASSPAGTTVYGYTF
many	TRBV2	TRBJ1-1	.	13	TGTGCCAGCAGTCTGACAGAGGACACTGAAGCTTTCTTT	CASSLTEDTEAFF
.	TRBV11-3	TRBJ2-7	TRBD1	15	TGTGCCAGCAGCGTCGGCAGGGGGCCCTCCTACGAGCAGTACTTC	CASSVGRGPSYEQYF
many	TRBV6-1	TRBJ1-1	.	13	TGTGCCAGCAGACCTCCGGGGGGGGGCGTAGCTTTCTTT	CASRPPGGGVAFF
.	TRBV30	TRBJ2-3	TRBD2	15	TGTGCCTGGAGTGTAGGAATAGCGGGAGTAGATACGCAGTATTTT	CAWSVGIAGVDTQYF
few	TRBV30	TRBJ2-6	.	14	TGTGCCTGGAGCTCAGGGGCCGGGGCCAACGTCCTGACTTTC	CAWSSGAGANVLTF
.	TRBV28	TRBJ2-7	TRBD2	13	TGTGCCACAGGACTAGCGGAGTACTACGAGCAGTACTTC	CATGLAEYYEQYF
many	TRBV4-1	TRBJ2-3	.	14	TGCGCCAGCAGCAGTGTCCAGCAGGGAGATACGCAGTATTTT	CASSSVQQGDTQYF
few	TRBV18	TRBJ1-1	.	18	TGTGCCAGCTCACCACCGTTCCGTATCAGGGACATGAACACTGTAGCTTTCTTT	CASSPPFRIRDMNTVAFF
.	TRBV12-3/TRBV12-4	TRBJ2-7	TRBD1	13	TGTGCCAGCAGCCATACAGGGGGCGGCGAGCAGTACTTC	CASSHTGGGEQYF
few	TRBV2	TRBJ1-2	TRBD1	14	TGTGCCAGCAGTGTAAGGACAGGGGTATTTGGCTACACCTTC	CASSVRTGVFGYTF
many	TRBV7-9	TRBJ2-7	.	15	TGTGCCAGCAGCCCAGGGAGGAGACCGCCCTACGAGCAGTACTTC	CASSPGRRPPYEQYF
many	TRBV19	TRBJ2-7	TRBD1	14	TGTGCCAGTAGTATTCAGGGGGCGAAATACGAGCAGTACTTC	CASSIQGAKYEQYF
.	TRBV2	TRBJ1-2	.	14	TGTGCCAGCAGTGAAGTGGGCCAGGGATATGGCTACACCTTC	CASSEVGQGYGYTF
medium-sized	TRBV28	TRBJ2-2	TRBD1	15	TGTGCCAGCAGTTCCGGGACAGGTGACACCGGGGAGCTGTTTTTT	CASSSGTGDTGELFF
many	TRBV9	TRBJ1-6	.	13	TGTGCCAGCAGCGCTGGGGGTAATTCACCCCTCCACTTT	CASSAGGNSPLHF
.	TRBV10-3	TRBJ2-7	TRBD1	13	TGTGCCATCAGCCTGGGACAGGCCTACGAGCAGTACTTC	CAISLGQAYEQYF
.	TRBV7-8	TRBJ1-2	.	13	TGTGCCAGCAGCTTAGCGTTCGGGTCTGGCTACACCTTC	CASSLAFGSGYTF
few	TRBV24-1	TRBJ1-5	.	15	TGTGCCACCAGTGATGCCAGGGGAACCGGCTGGGCCAAGCATTTT	CATSDARGTGWAKHF
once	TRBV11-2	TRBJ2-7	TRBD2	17	TGTGCCAGCAGCTCTATGCTAGCGGGAGAGCGTCCCTACGAGCAGTACTTC	CASSSMLAGERPYEQYF
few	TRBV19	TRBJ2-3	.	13	TGTGCCGGTAGGGGCAGAAGCACAGATACGCAGTATTTT	CAGRGRSTDTQYF
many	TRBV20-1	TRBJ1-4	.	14	TGCAGTGCTAGAGACCGGGGAGGGGATGAAAAACTGTTTTTT	CSARDRGGDEKLFF
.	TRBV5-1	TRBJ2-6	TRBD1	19	TGCGCCAGCAGCTTGGTGATCCGAGGACAGGGCTCTGGGGCCAACGTCCTGACTTTC	CASSLVIRGQGSGANVLTF
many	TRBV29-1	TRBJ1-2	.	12	TGCAGCGTGCCGCGTGGGGGGGAGAGCTACACCTTC	CSVPRGGESYTF
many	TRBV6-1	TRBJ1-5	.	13	TGTGCCGGAGGGTCCGAGGCGCGTCAGCCCCAGCATTTT	CAGGSEARQPQHF
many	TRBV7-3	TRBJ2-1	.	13	TGTGCCAGCAGCTTCGCACAGCTCAATGAGCAGTTCTTC	CASSFAQLNEQFF
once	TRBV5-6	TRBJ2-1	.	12	TGTGCCAACATCTTGGGAGGCAATGAGCAGTTCTTC	CANILGGNEQFF
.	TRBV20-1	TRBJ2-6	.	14	TGCAGTGCCCGGGACTTGGCTGGGGCCAACGTCCTGACTTTC	CSARDLAGANVLTF
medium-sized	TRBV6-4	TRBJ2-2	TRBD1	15	TGTGCCAGCAGTGAGTCTGGACAGGAGCCCGGGGAGCTGTTTTTT	CASSESGQEPGELFF
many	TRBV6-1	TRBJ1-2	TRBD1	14	TGTGCCAGCAGCCGGGACAGGGCTAACTATGGCTACACCTTC	CASSRDRANYGYTF
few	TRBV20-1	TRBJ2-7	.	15	TGCAGTGCTAGCCCGAACTCCGGACTTACCTACGAGCAGTACTTC	CSASPNSGLTYEQYF
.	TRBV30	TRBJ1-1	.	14	TGTGCCTGGAGTGTAGCCCTAGGTGGCGATAATGATTTCTTT	CAWSVALGGDNDFF
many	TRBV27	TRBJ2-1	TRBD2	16	TGTGCCAGCAGCCCCATAGCGGGAGGTCAGGGCAATGAGCAGTTCTTC	CASSPIAGGQGNEQFF
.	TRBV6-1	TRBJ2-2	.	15	TGTGCCAGCAGTGAAAGCGGAACGAGCACCGGGGAGCTGTTTTTT	CASSESGTSTGELFF
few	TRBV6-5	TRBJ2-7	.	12	TGTGCCAGCAGTTGGAGTACTTCTGAGCAGTACTTC	CASSWSTSEQYF
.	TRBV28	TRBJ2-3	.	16	TGTGCCAGCGGTCTGAATAGAGGGGAGCGGGCGGATACGCAGTATTTT	CASGLNRGERADTQYF
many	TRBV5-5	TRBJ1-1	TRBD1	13	TGTGCCAGCAGCTCACAGGGGGCCACTGAAGCTTTCTTT	CASSSQGATEAFF
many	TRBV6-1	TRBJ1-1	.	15	TGTGCCAGCAGCCCTTACACGCAGGGTGGCACTGAAGCTTTCTTT	CASSPYTQGGTEAFF
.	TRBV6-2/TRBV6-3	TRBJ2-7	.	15	TGTGCCAGCAGTTACTCTAGTAGCGGCTCCTACGAGCAGTACTTC	CASSYSSSGSYEQYF
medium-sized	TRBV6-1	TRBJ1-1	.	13	TGTGCCAGCAGTCGTATGGTGAACACTGAAGCTTTCTTT	CASSRMVNTEAFF